This entry is about one T cell receptor (beta chain). These data are taken from a study of blood T cell repertoires in COVID-19. On the study more broadly: Italy, Spain and the United States were the sources of the convalescent and acute COVID-19 samples. PBMCs, B-cell-depleted T cells, or T cells were the source of the cDNA or gDNA that made up the material.

The V gene end was trimmed by 3 bases and the J gene end by 0 bases; junction bases not matched to a gene: 2. Per germline, CDR1 MGHRA and CDR2 YSYEKL. The CDR3 is made up of 15 amino acids. Clones were read by immunoSEQ multiplex PCR, and TCRdb kept only the in-frame ones, dropping some. This sample carries around 68,000 clones, about 87% of them seen once, and the ten largest clones take approximately 6.4%. The V gene is TRBV4-1, the J gene TRBJ1-3; TRBD1 matches 7 bases. The clonotype comes from a woman aged 50 to 60 with acute or convalescent COVID-19. The sequenced sample consisted of peripheral blood. The CDR3 sequence is CASSQGDSSGNTIYF. The CDR3 DNA sequence: TGCGCCAGCAGCCAGGGGGACAGCTCTGGAAACACCATATATTTT.